The text below deals with one T cell receptor (beta chain). Under the authors' procedure: Quantification of nucleated cells was approximated via reference gene primer amplification. Profiled with immunoSEQ multiplex PCR; TCRdb holds only in-frame clones, not every one. The DNA was the basis for D and trimming; V, J and clone size are from that table. The sample lists about 160,000 clones, roughly 90% occurring once. These data come from a study of blood T cell repertoires in COVID-19. Study-wide context: Sites across the United States, Italy and Spain contributed samples from acute and convalescent COVID-19.

Germline values: CDR1 SGHDT, CDR2 YYEEEE. The CDR3 contains 16 residues. V shed 0 bases, J shed 4 bases, and the junction held 6 bases outside the gene matches. The receptor comes from a man aged 55 to 69 with acute or convalescent COVID-19. V and J are TRBV5-6 and TRBJ1-2; 10 bases line up with TRBD1. Specimen: peripheral blood. CDR3 DNA: TGTGCCAGCAGCTTGGAAGTGGGACAGGGGACCTATGGCTACACCTTC. As protein: CASSLEVGQGTYGYTF.